This section outlines one TCR beta chain sequence together with its context. Its matching antigen is unknown. This entry belongs to a study of chemoradiotherapy in HPV16-positive cancers. Study-level background: Candidate HPV-specific T-cell clones and common TCR motifs came from functional assays in a couple of HPV16-positive patients.

Overall study results and limits: Candidate HPV-specific clones and E7-related TCR motifs grew in tumor during treatment. Only a couple of HPV16-positive patients supplied the functional HPV-specificity definition.

Sequencing was performed with immunoSEQ multiplex PCR; in TCRdb, only in-frame clones are kept and a portion is missing. Here the sample spans fewer than 7,500 clones, 80% to 90% being singletons. This specimen consisted of blood, obtained from a patient who underwent chemoradiotherapy. This receptor was identified in a human donor with HPV-associated anogenital cancer.

The CDR3 DNA reads as TGTGCCAGCAGTTTGGCAGGACAGGGTTACGAGCAGTACTTC. Its translation: CASSLAGQGYEQYF. V gene TRBV28 combines with J gene TRBJ2-7; TRBD1 matches at 8 bases. With V trimmed by 3 bases and J by 4 bases, 5 bases remained unmatched. CDR1 is MDHEN and CDR2 is SYDVKM in the germline V gene. The CDR3 consists of 14 residues.